This is a list of T cell receptor beta chains from one sample in a study of blood T cell repertoires in COVID-19. Using immunoSEQ multiplex PCR, the repertoire was profiled, and TCRdb retains in-frame clones only, with some absent. The table shows 300,000 to 350,000 clones, with approximately 85% occurring only once. The sequencing sample was made of PBMCs or T cells enriched from blood (not recorded which). These receptors all stem from a man aged 30-40 years who had recovered from COVID-19. The conserved cysteine and the conserved F or W are not part of the CDR3 here.

V: TRBV4-1; J: TRBJ1-1; CDR3: ASSLYNQGVNEAF
V: TRBV5-1; J: TRBJ2-5; CDR3: ASSPGGLQETQY
V: TRBV12-3/TRBV12-4; J: TRBJ1-2; CDR3: ASSPDRVSGYT
V: TRBV7-9; J: TRBJ1-2; CDR3: ASSSSTGGLGYT
V: TRBV7-2; J: TRBJ2-6; CDR3: ASSFRGASSGANVLT
V: TRBV5-4; J: TRBJ1-1; CDR3: ASSLSGGGDTEAF
V: TRBV6-2/TRBV6-3; J: TRBJ2-7; CDR3: ASSFLRSQGAEQY
V: TRBV10-3; J: TRBJ1-4; CDR3: AISDQQGEKLF
V: TRBV7-9; J: TRBJ1-4; CDR3: ASSLAQGNEKLF
V: TRBV24-1; J: TRBJ2-2; CDR3: ATSDSAGELF
V: TRBV25-1; J: TRBJ1-1; CDR3: ASSERDRGTNKAF
V: TRBV11-3; J: TRBJ1-2; CDR3: ASRRGAVNYGYT
V: TRBV18; J: TRBJ1-2; CDR3: ASSASEGYGYT
V: TRBV19; J: TRBJ1-1; CDR3: ASSLLAQRTEAF
V: TRBV19; J: TRBJ1-2; CDR3: ASSIWTGLLEGYT
V: TRBV2; J: TRBJ2-7; CDR3: ASRTDRGRSYEQY
V: TRBV19; J: TRBJ1-4; CDR3: ASSISRATNEKLF
V: TRBV27; J: TRBJ1-5; CDR3: ASSPRDSNQPQH
V: TRBV7-8; J: TRBJ2-5; CDR3: ASSLASNLRATQETQY
V: TRBV5-1; J: TRBJ2-7; CDR3: ASSWGQGLYEQY
V: TRBV5-6; J: TRBJ1-6; CDR3: ASSLGGRGTVALH
V: TRBV29-1; J: TRBJ2-4; CDR3: SVTGSGQNIQY
V: TRBV3-1/TRBV3-2; J: TRBJ2-6; CDR3: ASSQREGANVLT
V: TRBV11-2; J: TRBJ1-6; CDR3: ASSFRSLRDNSPLH
V: TRBV12-3/TRBV12-4; J: TRBJ2-7; CDR3: ASSHGKSYEQY
V: TRBV5-1; J: TRBJ2-1; CDR3: ASSLGASGGGNEQF
V: TRBV7-8; J: TRBJ1-1; CDR3: ASSSTGITEAF
V: TRBV4-2; J: TRBJ1-2; CDR3: ASSSRTGGGVNYGYT
V: TRBV6-5; J: TRBJ2-4; CDR3: ASRKGQSENIQY
V: TRBV2; J: TRBJ1-5; CDR3: ASRDRGPLRGNQPQH
V: TRBV9; J: TRBJ2-5; CDR3: ASSGVPQAQETQY
V: TRBV2; J: TRBJ1-2; CDR3: ASSEQGGYGYT
V: TRBV4-3; J: TRBJ2-7; CDR3: ASSQVGQGAREQY
V: TRBV5-4; J: TRBJ1-5; CDR3: ASSLGQGDQPQH
V: TRBV21-1; J: TRBJ1-6; CDR3: ASSLRGRTYNSPLH
V: TRBV3-1/TRBV3-2; J: TRBJ1-2; CDR3: ASSRDSSILPLYGYT
V: TRBV7-2; J: TRBJ1-1; CDR3: ASSETGLEAF
V: TRBV6-7; J: TRBJ2-2; CDR3: ASRFDPALRDSSNTGELF
V: TRBV7-6; J: TRBJ1-4; CDR3: ASSLAGGVREKLF
V: TRBV6-5; J: TRBJ1-6; CDR3: ASNNRAGEGSPLH
V: TRBV10-3; J: TRBJ2-1; CDR3: AISASRGGYNEQF
V: TRBV28; J: TRBJ1-2; CDR3: ASIPISTDHYGYT
V: TRBV5-1; J: TRBJ1-1; CDR3: ASSDRQGVRAF
V: TRBV18; J: TRBJ2-3; CDR3: ASSRGQGAFYADTQY
V: TRBV9; J: TRBJ1-5; CDR3: ASSTQGNQPQH
V: TRBV6-5; J: TRBJ2-7; CDR3: ASTSVGGSYEQY
V: TRBV12-3/TRBV12-4; J: TRBJ1-1; CDR3: ASSSTPSGAF
V: TRBV9; J: TRBJ2-1; CDR3: ASSFSPSSGGVYNEQF
V: TRBV7-8; J: TRBJ2-2; CDR3: ASRATGSTGELF
V: TRBV4-1; J: TRBJ1-5; CDR3: ASSHPGFVSNQPQH
V: TRBV12-5; J: TRBJ1-1; CDR3: ASGLVGGGMNTEAF
V: TRBV4-3; J: TRBJ1-2; CDR3: ASSQTTGILVHGYT
V: TRBV7-9; J: TRBJ1-2; CDR3: ASSLGEGVDYGYT
V: TRBV5-1; J: TRBJ1-2; CDR3: ASSLAGGPTNYGYT
V: TRBV29-1; J: TRBJ1-1; CDR3: SVDRDDTEAF
V: TRBV12-3/TRBV12-4; J: TRBJ1-1; CDR3: ASSPGQVREAF
V: TRBV5-1; J: TRBJ1-1; CDR3: ASSLDRPRNTEAF
V: TRBV5-1; J: TRBJ2-7; CDR3: ASSLVGQSYEQY
V: TRBV4-2; J: TRBJ1-6; CDR3: ASSQVQVGGAGSPLH